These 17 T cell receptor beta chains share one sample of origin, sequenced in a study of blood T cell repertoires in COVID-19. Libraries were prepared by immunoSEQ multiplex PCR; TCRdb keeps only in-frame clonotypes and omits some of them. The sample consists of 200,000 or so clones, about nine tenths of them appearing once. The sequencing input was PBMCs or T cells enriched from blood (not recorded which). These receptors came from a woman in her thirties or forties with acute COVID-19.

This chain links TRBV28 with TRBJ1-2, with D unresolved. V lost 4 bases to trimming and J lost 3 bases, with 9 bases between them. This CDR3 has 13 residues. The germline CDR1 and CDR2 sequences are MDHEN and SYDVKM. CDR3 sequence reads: CASSSDIYYGYTF. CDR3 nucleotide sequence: TGTGCCAGCAGTTCCGACATCTACTATGGCTACACCTTC.

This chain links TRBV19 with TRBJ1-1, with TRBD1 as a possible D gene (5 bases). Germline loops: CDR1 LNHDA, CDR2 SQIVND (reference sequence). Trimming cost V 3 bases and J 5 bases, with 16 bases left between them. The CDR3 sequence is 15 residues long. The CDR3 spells CASSMGGGVETEAFF. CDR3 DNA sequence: TGTGCCAGTAGTATGGGCGGGGGAGTGGAAACTGAAGCTTTCTTT.

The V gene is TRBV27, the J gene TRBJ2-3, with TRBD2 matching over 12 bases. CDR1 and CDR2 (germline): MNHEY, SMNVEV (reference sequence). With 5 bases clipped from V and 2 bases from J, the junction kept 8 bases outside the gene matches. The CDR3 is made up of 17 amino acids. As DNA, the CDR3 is TGTGCCAGCAGTCGGACTAGCGGGATGCTATCCACAGATACGCAGTATTTT. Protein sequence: CASSRTSGMLSTDTQYF.

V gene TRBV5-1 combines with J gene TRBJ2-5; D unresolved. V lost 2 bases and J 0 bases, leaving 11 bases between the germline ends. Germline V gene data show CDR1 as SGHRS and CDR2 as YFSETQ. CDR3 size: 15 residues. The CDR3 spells CASSFLGHNQETQYF. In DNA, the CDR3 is TGCGCCAGCAGCTTCCTTGGGCACAACCAAGAGACCCAGTACTTC.

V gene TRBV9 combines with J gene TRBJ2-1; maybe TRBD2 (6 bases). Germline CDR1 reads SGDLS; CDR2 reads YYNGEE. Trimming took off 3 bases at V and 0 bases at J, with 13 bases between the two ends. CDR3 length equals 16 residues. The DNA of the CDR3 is TGTGCCAGCAGCGGTTCACTAGCTCTCTCCTACAATGAGCAGTTCTTC. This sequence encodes CASSGSLALSYNEQFF.

CDR3 region: CASSPAGGSYNEQFF. CDR3 nucleotides: TGTGCCAGCTCACCAGCGGGGGGCTCCTACAATGAGCAGTTCTTC. The chain has TRBV18 and TRBJ2-1; 8 nucleotides line up with TRBD2. J gave up 0 bases and V 2 bases, and 0 bases lay outside the gene matches. This CDR3 comprises 15 residues. Germline CDR1 and CDR2: KGHSH and LQKENI.

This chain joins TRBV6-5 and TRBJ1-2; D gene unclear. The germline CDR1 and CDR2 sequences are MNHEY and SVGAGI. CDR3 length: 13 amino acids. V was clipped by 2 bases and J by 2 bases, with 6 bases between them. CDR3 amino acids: CASSYGENYGYTF. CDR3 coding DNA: TGTGCCAGCAGTTACGGGGAGAACTATGGCTACACCTTC.

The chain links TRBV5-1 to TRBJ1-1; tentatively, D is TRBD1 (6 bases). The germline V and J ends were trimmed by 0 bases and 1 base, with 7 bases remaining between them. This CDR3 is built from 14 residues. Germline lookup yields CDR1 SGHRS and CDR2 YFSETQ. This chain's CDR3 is CASSLEGGNTEAFF. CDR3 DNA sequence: TGCGCCAGCAGCTTGGAAGGGGGGAACACTGAAGCTTTCTTT.

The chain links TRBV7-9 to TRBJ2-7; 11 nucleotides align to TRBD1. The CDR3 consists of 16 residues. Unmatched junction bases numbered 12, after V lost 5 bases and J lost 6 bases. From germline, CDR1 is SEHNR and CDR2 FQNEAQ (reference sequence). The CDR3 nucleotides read TGTGCCAGCAGCCCAATCGGTGGACAGGGGGCCTCCGAGCAGTACTTC. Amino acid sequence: CASSPIGGQGASEQYF.

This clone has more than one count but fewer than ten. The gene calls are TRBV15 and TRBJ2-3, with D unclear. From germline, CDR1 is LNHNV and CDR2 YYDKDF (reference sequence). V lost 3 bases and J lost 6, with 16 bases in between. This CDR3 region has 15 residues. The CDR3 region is CATSSGSGWADTQYF. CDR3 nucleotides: TGTGCCACCAGCAGTGGTTCCGGATGGGCGGATACGCAGTATTTT. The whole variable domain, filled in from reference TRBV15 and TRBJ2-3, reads DAMVIQNPRYQVTQFGKPVTLSCSQTLNHNVMYWYQQKSSQAPKLLFHYYDKDFNNEADTPDNFQSRRPNTSFCFLDIRSPGLGDTAMYLCATSSGSGWADTQYFGPGTRLTVL.

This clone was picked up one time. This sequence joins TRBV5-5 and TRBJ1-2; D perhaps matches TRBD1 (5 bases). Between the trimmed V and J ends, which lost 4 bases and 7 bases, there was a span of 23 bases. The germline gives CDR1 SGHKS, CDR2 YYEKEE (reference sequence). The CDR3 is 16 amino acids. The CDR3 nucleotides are TGTGCCAGCAGCCTGGGGGTTCCTGGAAAGACTGCTGGCTACACCTTC. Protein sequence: CASSLGVPGKTAGYTF.

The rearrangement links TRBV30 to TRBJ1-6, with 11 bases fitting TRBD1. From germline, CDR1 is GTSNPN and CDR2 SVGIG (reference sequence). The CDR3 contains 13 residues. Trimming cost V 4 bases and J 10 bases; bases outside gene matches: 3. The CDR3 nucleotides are TGTGCCTGGACCGGACAGGGGGCCTCACCCCTCCACTTT. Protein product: CAWTGQGASPLHF.

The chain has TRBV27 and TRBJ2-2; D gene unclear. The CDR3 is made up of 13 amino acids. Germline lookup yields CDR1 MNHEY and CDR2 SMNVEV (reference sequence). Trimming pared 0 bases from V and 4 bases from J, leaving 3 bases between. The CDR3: CASSLSLTGELFF. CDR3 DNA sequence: TGTGCCAGCAGTTTATCCCTCACCGGGGAGCTGTTTTTT.

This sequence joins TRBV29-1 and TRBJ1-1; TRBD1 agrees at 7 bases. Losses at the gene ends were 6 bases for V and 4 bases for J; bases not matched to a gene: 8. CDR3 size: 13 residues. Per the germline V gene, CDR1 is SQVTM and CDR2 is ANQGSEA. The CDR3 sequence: CSVGLTGTTEAFF. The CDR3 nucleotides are TGCAGCGTGGGACTGACAGGGACCACTGAAGCTTTCTTT. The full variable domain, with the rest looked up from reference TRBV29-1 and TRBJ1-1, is SAVISQKPSRDICQRGTSLTIQCQVDSQVTMMFWYRQQPGQSLTLIATANQGSEATYESGFVIDKFPISRPNLTFSTLTVSNMSPEDSSIYLCSVGLTGTTEAFFGQGTRLTVV.

The CDR3 region has the DNA TGTGCCAGCAGCTTAGGCGTGGGGGCCGGGGAGACCCAGTACTTC. Amino acid sequence: CASSLGVGAGETQYF. V is TRBV11-2 and J is TRBJ2-5, with a tentative D call TRBD1 (6 bases). This CDR3 region has 15 residues. CDR1 is SGHAT, CDR2 FQNNGV, per germline. V dropped 1 base and J dropped 5 bases, with 14 bases sitting between them.

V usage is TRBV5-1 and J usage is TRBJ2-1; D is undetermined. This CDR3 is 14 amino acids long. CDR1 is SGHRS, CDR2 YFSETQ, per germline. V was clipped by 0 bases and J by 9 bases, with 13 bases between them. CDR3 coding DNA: TGCGCCAGCAGCTTGGTGCCGGGTGTGGTTGAGCAGTTCTTC. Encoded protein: CASSLVPGVVEQFF. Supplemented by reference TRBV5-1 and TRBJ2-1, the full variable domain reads KAGVTQTPRYLIKTRGQQVTLSCSPISGHRSVSWYQQTPGQGLQFLFEYFSETQRNKGNFPGRFSGRQFSNSRSEMNVSTLELGDSALYLCASSLVPGVVEQFFGPGTRLTVL.

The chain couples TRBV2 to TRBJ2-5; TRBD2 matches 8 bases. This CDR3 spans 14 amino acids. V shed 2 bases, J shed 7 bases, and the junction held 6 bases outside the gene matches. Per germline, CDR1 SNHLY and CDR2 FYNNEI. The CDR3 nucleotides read TGTGCCAGCAGTGAAACCGGGAGGGCGGTGACCCAGTACTTC. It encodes CASSETGRAVTQYF. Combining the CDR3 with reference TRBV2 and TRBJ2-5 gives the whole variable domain EPEVTQTPSHQVTQMGQEVILRCVPISNHLYFYWYRQILGQKVEFLVSFYNNEISEKSEIFDDQFSVERPDGSNFTLKIRSTKLEDSAMYFCASSETGRAVTQYFGPGTRLLVL.